This T cell receptor (beta chain) is drawn from a study of blood T cell repertoires in COVID-19. In its sample, this clone was seen once. This table comes from immunoSEQ multiplex PCR, and its TCRdb copy is limited to in-frame clones, with some not included. Counted here are around 260,000 clones, under 90% occurring once; the ten biggest clones make up 0.9% to 1%. V was pared by 6 bases and J by 5 bases, with 11 bases of the junction left unmatched. Germline lookup yields CDR1 MNHEY and CDR2 SMNVEV (reference sequence). The CDR3 runs 16 residues. This receptor was identified in a woman aged 40 to 50 who had recovered from COVID-19. The V and J genes are TRBV27 and TRBJ2-1; 9 bases line up with TRBD2. Sequencing input: peripheral blood. CDR3 sequence (DNA): TGTGCCAGCAGGTTCGGGGCGGGAGGGTTGAACAATGAGCAGTTCTTC. This translates into CASRFGAGGLNNEQFF.